What follows are 8 T cell receptor beta chains derived from one specimen sequenced in a study of blood T cell repertoires in COVID-19. Only in-frame clones appear in the TCRdb table, and some are missing; sequencing was by immunoSEQ multiplex PCR. The sample gives 88,000 or so clones, approximately 87% of which show up once; roughly 10% is in the top ten. The sample was peripheral blood. These receptors all come from a human donor in a cohort sampled during active COVID-19.

The chain carries TRBV10-3 and TRBJ1-6, with D perhaps TRBD1 (6 bases). The CDR3 has 16 residues. Germline CDR1 is ENHRY and CDR2 is SYGVKD. V was shortened by 5 bases and J by 6 bases, with 17 bases between the two germline ends. The CDR3 loop is CAISPGLGAANSPLHF. The CDR3, as DNA: TGTGCCATCAGTCCGGGCCTGGGGGCCGCTAATTCACCCCTCCACTTT.

The CDR3, as DNA: TGTGCCACCAGCAGAGATCTCGTCTCCGCAGAGACGGGTGCTCCCCTCCACTTT. This gives the protein CATSRDLVSAETGAPLHF. The rearrangement uses TRBV15 and TRBJ1-6; D call uncertain. In germline, CDR1 is LNHNV, CDR2 YYDKDF (reference sequence). The CDR3 consists of 18 residues. The germline V and J ends were trimmed by 0 bases and 13 bases, with 25 bases remaining between them.

This clone was observed a few times. The chain employs TRBV5-1 and TRBJ2-7, with 8 bases that match TRBD1. The CDR3 loop spans 14 amino acids. CDR1 is SGHRS, CDR2 YFSETQ, per germline. With V trimmed by 3 bases and J by 7 bases, 9 bases remained unmatched. The CDR3 DNA reads TGCGCCAGCAGCTCCGGGACAGGTCTGGATGAGCAGTACTTC. Encoded protein: CASSSGTGLDEQYF.

CDR3: CASTQPGLIETQYF. CDR3 coding DNA: TGTGCCAGCACGCAGCCAGGATTAATTGAGACCCAGTACTTC. This sequence joins TRBV28 and TRBJ2-5; D uncertain. The CDR3 runs to 14 residues. V was clipped by 7 bases and J by 5 bases, with 17 bases between them. The V gene's germline CDR1 is MDHEN and CDR2 SYDVKM. Together with reference TRBV28 and TRBJ2-5, the CDR3 gives the full variable domain: DVKVTQSSRYLVKRTGEKVFLECVQDMDHENMFWYRQDPGLGLRLIYFSYDVKMKEKGDIPEGYSVSREKKERFSLILESASTNQTSMYLCASTQPGLIETQYFGPGTRLLVL.

The gene calls are TRBV4-1 and TRBJ1-5, with a possible D match to TRBD1 (6 bases). The CDR3 has 17 amino acids. Germline V CDR1 and CDR2: MGHRA, YSYEKL. The V end was cut by 0 bases, the J end by 0 bases, with 12 bases between. The CDR3 DNA reads as TGCGCCAGCAGCCAAGAGGGACAAGACTATAGCAATCAGCCCCAGCATTTT. Its translation: CASSQEGQDYSNQPQHF.

This chain connects TRBV24-1 to TRBJ2-1; no firm D call. Germline V lookup: CDR1 KGHDR, CDR2 SFDVKD. V lost 0 bases and J 7 bases, leaving 12 bases between the germline ends. The CDR3 spans 15 residues. The CDR3 loop is CATSDLRRGENEQFF. The CDR3 nucleotides are TGTGCCACCAGTGATTTGAGAAGAGGCGAGAATGAGCAGTTCTTC.

The chain recombines TRBV18 with TRBJ1-2, with D unclear. This CDR3 contains 15 residues. Germline assignment: CDR1 KGHSH and CDR2 LQKENI. Trimming cost V 3 bases and J 4 bases, with 15 bases left between them. CDR3 coding DNA: TGTGCCAGCTCACCTGCACTAAACGACTTCTATGGCTACACCTTC. Its protein product is CASSPALNDFYGYTF.

The chain links TRBV6-1 to TRBJ1-2; D is possibly TRBD1 (5 bases). CDR3 length equals 12 residues. V lost 3 bases and J lost 5, with 7 bases in between. CDR1 and CDR2 (germline): MNHNS, SASEGT. The CDR3 loop is CASSDQGYGYTF. CDR3 bases: TGTGCCAGCAGTGATCAGGGATATGGCTACACCTTC.